At least ten counts were recorded for the clone carrying this TCR beta chain. The data derive from a study of read filtering for tumor transcriptome and immune sequencing. From 300 to 450 ng of RNA, a library with molecular barcoded alpha/delta and beta/gamma adaptors was made. Each CDR3 protein is one row after TCRdb ran MiXCR on the reads. The top ten clones hold 30% of a sample with over 35,000 distinct CDR3 sequences, under 15% of them seen once. The sequenced material came from a population of CD138-negative cells sorted from bone marrow. This TCR was sampled from a donor at least 40 years old with multiple myeloma.

CDR3 sequence: CASSQIGHVRGDQPQHF. In DNA, the CDR3 is TGCGCCAGCAGCCAAATTGGGCATGTCCGCGGTGATCAGCCCCAGCATTTT. This chain connects TRBV4-1 to TRBJ1-5; no clear D. Trimming cost V 2 bases and J 5 bases, with 19 bases left between them. The CDR3 has 17 amino acids. Germline V gene data show CDR1 as MGHRA and CDR2 as YSYEKL.